The clone carrying this T cell receptor (beta chain) was seen a handful of times. Other nucleotide sequences from this sample produce the same CDR3. Treatment denoted: some 20 received Ad26.COV2.S at low or high dose, single or two shots; roughly five received placebo; per-sample allocation not given. The samples date from day 63 after the first vaccine or placebo injection. The sample is drawn from a study of Ad26.COV2.S vaccination and SARS-CoV-2 variants. Using immunoSEQ multiplex PCR, the repertoire was profiled, and TCRdb retains in-frame clones only, with some absent. The table records around 450,000 clones, approximately 90% of them present only once. Germline CDR1 reads KGHDR; CDR2 reads SFDVKD. There are 11 residues in the CDR3. Trimming left V 3 bases short and J 4 bases short, with 3 bases between.

The material was peripheral blood, obtained in a trial of Ad26.COV2.S vaccine versus placebo. The rearrangement links TRBV24-1 to TRBJ2-7; D not certain. This TCR was recovered from a person aged 18 to 65 who received the Ad26.COV2.S COVID-19 vaccine or a placebo. CDR3 bases: TGTGCCACCAGTGATGGTTACGAGCAGTACTTC. Translation gives CATSDGYEQYF.